The rows below give T cell receptor beta chains drawn from one sample of a study of response to subunit inactivated influenza vaccine. TCRdb processed the RT-PCR reads anew with MiXCR; each CDR3 protein has one entry. Among 300,000 to 350,000 distinct CDR3 sequences listed, roughly a fifth were seen once. This material consisted of PBMCs from blood, taken less than 22 months after vaccination. These receptors originate from a man between 45 and 75 years old who received an inactivated influenza vaccine. CDR3s include the opening cysteine and the closing phenylalanine or tryptophan. Fields, in order: CDR3 DNA, CDR3 protein, CDR3 length, V gene, J gene, D gene, clone size. A D gene is named only where the DNA matches it firmly. Rows give clone size only sometimes, using once, few, many, or a class for an expanded clone.

CDR3 DNA: TGTGCCAGCGAGCCTAGCGGGGGTACATCAGCCAAAAACATTCAGTACTTC
CDR3 protein: CASEPSGGTSAKNIQYF
CDR3 length: 17
V gene: TRBV11-1
J gene: TRBJ2-4
D gene: TRBD2
clone size: -

CDR3 DNA: TGTGCCAGCAGCCCGGGTGCAGGGCGCACAGATACGCAGTATTTT
CDR3 protein: CASSPGAGRTDTQYF
CDR3 length: 15
V gene: TRBV11-1
J gene: TRBJ2-3
D gene: -
clone size: few

CDR3 DNA: TGTGCCAGCAGTACTCCCCAGGGTGCCTTTTACAATGAGCAGTTCTTC
CDR3 protein: CASSTPQGAFYNEQFF
CDR3 length: 16
V gene: TRBV12-3/TRBV12-4
J gene: TRBJ2-1
D gene: -
clone size: -

CDR3 DNA: TGTGCCAGCAGCCTACGGGACGGGATATACTACGAGCAGTACTTC
CDR3 protein: CASSLRDGIYYEQYF
CDR3 length: 15
V gene: TRBV5-4
J gene: TRBJ2-7
D gene: -
clone size: few

CDR3 DNA: TGTGCCAGCAGTAAGGACAGGGGGAATCAGCCCCAGCATTTT
CDR3 protein: CASSKDRGNQPQHF
CDR3 length: 14
V gene: TRBV12-3/TRBV12-4
J gene: TRBJ1-5
D gene: TRBD1
clone size: -

CDR3 DNA: TGCAGCGTTGGGGACACTTATAATTCACCCCTCCACTTT
CDR3 protein: CSVGDTYNSPLHF
CDR3 length: 13
V gene: TRBV29-1
J gene: TRBJ1-6
D gene: -
clone size: few

CDR3 DNA: TGCAGCGTTGAACCCTCACAGGGCAGGGGCTACACCTTC
CDR3 protein: CSVEPSQGRGYTF
CDR3 length: 13
V gene: TRBV29-1
J gene: TRBJ1-2
D gene: -
clone size: -

CDR3 DNA: TGTGCCAGCTCACCACCGGCCAGGGGGAGCACTGAAGCTTTCTTT
CDR3 protein: CASSPPARGSTEAFF
CDR3 length: 15
V gene: TRBV18
J gene: TRBJ1-1
D gene: TRBD1
clone size: -

CDR3 DNA: TGCAGTGCTAGCGGGACAGGGGTCACAGATACGCAGTATTTT
CDR3 protein: CSASGTGVTDTQYF
CDR3 length: 14
V gene: TRBV20-1
J gene: TRBJ2-3
D gene: TRBD1
clone size: -

CDR3 DNA: TGCAGCGTGGTGGGACAGGTCCCTGAAGCTTTCTTT
CDR3 protein: CSVVGQVPEAFF
CDR3 length: 12
V gene: TRBV29-1
J gene: TRBJ1-1
D gene: TRBD1
clone size: many

CDR3 DNA: TGTGCCAGCAGTTACTCGACTAGCGGGAGGCCAAGCTCCTACGAGCAGTACTTC
CDR3 protein: CASSYSTSGRPSSYEQYF
CDR3 length: 18
V gene: TRBV6-5
J gene: TRBJ2-7
D gene: TRBD2
clone size: -

CDR3 DNA: TGTGCCAGCAGCCCCACCCAAGAGGAGTGGAATACGCAGTATTTT
CDR3 protein: CASSPTQEEWNTQYF
CDR3 length: 15
V gene: TRBV7-9
J gene: TRBJ2-3
D gene: -
clone size: few

CDR3 DNA: TGTGCCAGCAGCTACGGGGGAAGCACGAACAACTATGGCTACACCTTC
CDR3 protein: CASSYGGSTNNYGYTF
CDR3 length: 16
V gene: TRBV7-2
J gene: TRBJ1-2
D gene: -
clone size: few

CDR3 DNA: TGTGCCATCAGAGAAGACCTGGACAGGGATGAAGCTTTCTTT
CDR3 protein: CAIREDLDRDEAFF
CDR3 length: 14
V gene: TRBV10-3
J gene: TRBJ1-1
D gene: TRBD1
clone size: -

CDR3 DNA: TGTGCCAGCAGCCGAGACAGGCAGAACACTGAAGCTTTCTTT
CDR3 protein: CASSRDRQNTEAFF
CDR3 length: 14
V gene: TRBV4-2
J gene: TRBJ1-1
D gene: -
clone size: many

CDR3 DNA: TGTGCCAGCAGCCAAGTAGGGACTAGCGGAAAAAACATTCAGTACTTC
CDR3 protein: CASSQVGTSGKNIQYF
CDR3 length: 16
V gene: TRBV4-2
J gene: TRBJ2-4
D gene: TRBD2
clone size: -

CDR3 DNA: TGTGCCAGCAGTGAATTCGCAGGGGGCACAGATACGCAGTATTTT
CDR3 protein: CASSEFAGGTDTQYF
CDR3 length: 15
V gene: TRBV25-1
J gene: TRBJ2-3
D gene: -
clone size: few

CDR3 DNA: TGTGCCAGCAGGGGTGCCGGTTCCTATGAAAAACTGTTTTTT
CDR3 protein: CASRGAGSYEKLFF
CDR3 length: 14
V gene: TRBV7-2
J gene: TRBJ1-4
D gene: -
clone size: few

CDR3 DNA: TGTGCCAGCAGCTTAACTAGCGAATTTCAAGAGACCCAGTACTTC
CDR3 protein: CASSLTSEFQETQYF
CDR3 length: 15
V gene: TRBV5-5
J gene: TRBJ2-5
D gene: TRBD2
clone size: few

CDR3 DNA: TGTGCCAGCAGCTTAGAACTAGCGGGGGCCCTGAATGAGTTCTTC
CDR3 protein: CASSLELAGALNEFF
CDR3 length: 15
V gene: TRBV7-2
J gene: TRBJ2-1
D gene: TRBD2
clone size: few

CDR3 DNA: TGTGCCAGCAGTTCCCCTGGCCCCGAGCAGTACTTC
CDR3 protein: CASSSPGPEQYF
CDR3 length: 12
V gene: TRBV11-1
J gene: TRBJ2-7
D gene: -
clone size: -

CDR3 DNA: TGTGCCAGCACCCCCTCCGGGGGACGCGTTGGCTACACCTTC
CDR3 protein: CASTPSGGRVGYTF
CDR3 length: 14
V gene: TRBV7-2
J gene: TRBJ1-2
D gene: -
clone size: -

CDR3 DNA: TGTGCCAGCCTCCGGTGGGGTCCCACAAACACCGGGGAGCTGTTTTTT
CDR3 protein: CASLRWGPTNTGELFF
CDR3 length: 16
V gene: TRBV11-2
J gene: TRBJ2-2
D gene: -
clone size: -

CDR3 DNA: TGTGCCACCAGTCGACAGGGAAACACCATATATTTT
CDR3 protein: CATSRQGNTIYF
CDR3 length: 12
V gene: TRBV12-3/TRBV12-4
J gene: TRBJ1-3
D gene: -
clone size: -

CDR3 DNA: TGTGCCAGCAGTTCGAACTGGGTCGATACGCAGTATTTT
CDR3 protein: CASSSNWVDTQYF
CDR3 length: 13
V gene: TRBV28
J gene: TRBJ2-3
D gene: -
clone size: few

CDR3 DNA: TGCGCCAGCAGCCAAGTTGGACTAGTCGATGAGCAGTTCTTC
CDR3 protein: CASSQVGLVDEQFF
CDR3 length: 14
V gene: TRBV4-3
J gene: TRBJ2-1
D gene: TRBD2
clone size: -

CDR3 DNA: TGCAGTGCTACTGTGCTGACAGGGGCTAACTATGGCTACACCTTC
CDR3 protein: CSATVLTGANYGYTF
CDR3 length: 15
V gene: TRBV20-1
J gene: TRBJ1-2
D gene: TRBD1
clone size: many

CDR3 DNA: TGTGCCAGCTCACCCATGTTTTGGGGAAATGACGAAAAACTGTTTTTT
CDR3 protein: CASSPMFWGNDEKLFF
CDR3 length: 16
V gene: TRBV18
J gene: TRBJ1-4
D gene: -
clone size: many

CDR3 DNA: TGTGCCAGCAGTGTCTTAAATGAGCAGTTCTTC
CDR3 protein: CASSVLNEQFF
CDR3 length: 11
V gene: TRBV12-3/TRBV12-4
J gene: TRBJ2-1
D gene: -
clone size: -

CDR3 DNA: TGTGCCAGCAGACCCGGACAGGGGGACGGCTACACCTTC
CDR3 protein: CASRPGQGDGYTF
CDR3 length: 13
V gene: TRBV12-3/TRBV12-4
J gene: TRBJ1-2
D gene: TRBD1
clone size: few

CDR3 DNA: TGCGCCAGCAGCCTAGACAGGGGGAATTACGAGCAGTACTTC
CDR3 protein: CASSLDRGNYEQYF
CDR3 length: 14
V gene: TRBV4-3
J gene: TRBJ2-7
D gene: TRBD1
clone size: few

CDR3 DNA: TGTGCCAGCGCGAGACTAGCGGGCACAGATACGCAGTATTTT
CDR3 protein: CASARLAGTDTQYF
CDR3 length: 14
V gene: TRBV25-1
J gene: TRBJ2-3
D gene: TRBD2
clone size: few

CDR3 DNA: TGCAGCGTTCTGACGAATGGCTACGAGCAGTACTTC
CDR3 protein: CSVLTNGYEQYF
CDR3 length: 12
V gene: TRBV29-1
J gene: TRBJ2-7
D gene: -
clone size: few

CDR3 DNA: TGTGCCAGCAGCTTAGCCCCAGCGGGGACGTGGGAGCAGTACTTC
CDR3 protein: CASSLAPAGTWEQYF
CDR3 length: 15
V gene: TRBV7-2
J gene: TRBJ2-7
D gene: TRBD2
clone size: -

CDR3 DNA: TGTGCCACCGCGTTACAGGCCAGCTCCTACAATGAGCAGTTCTTC
CDR3 protein: CATALQASSYNEQFF
CDR3 length: 15
V gene: TRBV19
J gene: TRBJ2-1
D gene: -
clone size: many

CDR3 DNA: TGCAGTGCTATCCGCAGGGTACAGGTCAATGAGCAGTTCTTC
CDR3 protein: CSAIRRVQVNEQFF
CDR3 length: 14
V gene: TRBV20-1
J gene: TRBJ2-1
D gene: -
clone size: -

CDR3 DNA: TGTGCCTGGAGTGTACCGGACAGGGCAGGGACTGAAGCTTTCTTT
CDR3 protein: CAWSVPDRAGTEAFF
CDR3 length: 15
V gene: TRBV30
J gene: TRBJ1-1
D gene: TRBD1
clone size: few

CDR3 DNA: TGTGCAAGTCGCTTTCAGGGGACCGGCCCTAGCACAGATACGCAGTATTTT
CDR3 protein: CASRFQGTGPSTDTQYF
CDR3 length: 17
V gene: TRBV12-2
J gene: TRBJ2-3
D gene: -
clone size: few

CDR3 DNA: TGCGCCAGCAGCCGGCAGACAGGGGTGAACACTGAAGCTTTCTTT
CDR3 protein: CASSRQTGVNTEAFF
CDR3 length: 15
V gene: TRBV5-1
J gene: TRBJ1-1
D gene: TRBD1
clone size: many

CDR3 DNA: TGCAGTGCTAGTTTCAGGGTAAATCAGCCCCAGCATTTT
CDR3 protein: CSASFRVNQPQHF
CDR3 length: 13
V gene: TRBV20-1
J gene: TRBJ1-5
D gene: -
clone size: -

CDR3 DNA: TGTGCCACCAGTAGACAGATTACGAGGACGTATTCCTATGGCTACACCTTC
CDR3 protein: CATSRQITRTYSYGYTF
CDR3 length: 17
V gene: TRBV15
J gene: TRBJ1-2
D gene: -
clone size: few

CDR3 DNA: TGTGCCAGCCGACAGACGGGACAGAGCACAGATACGCAGTATTTT
CDR3 protein: CASRQTGQSTDTQYF
CDR3 length: 15
V gene: TRBV25-1
J gene: TRBJ2-3
D gene: TRBD1
clone size: -

CDR3 DNA: TGCGCCAGCAGCCGACTCCTTCTAGCGGGGGTAACAGATACGCAGTATTTT
CDR3 protein: CASSRLLLAGVTDTQYF
CDR3 length: 17
V gene: TRBV4-1
J gene: TRBJ2-3
D gene: TRBD2
clone size: few

CDR3 DNA: TGTGCCAGCTCACCACCGGCCGCGGGAAACACCGGGGAGCTGTTTTTT
CDR3 protein: CASSPPAAGNTGELFF
CDR3 length: 16
V gene: TRBV18
J gene: TRBJ2-2
D gene: -
clone size: -

CDR3 DNA: TGCAGTGCTCTCCGTGTAGGGTTGAATCCCACCGGGGAGCTGTTTTTT
CDR3 protein: CSALRVGLNPTGELFF
CDR3 length: 16
V gene: TRBV20-1
J gene: TRBJ2-2
D gene: -
clone size: -

CDR3 DNA: TGTGCCAGCAGTTTTCGGTTTGAGCAGTTCTTC
CDR3 protein: CASSFRFEQFF
CDR3 length: 11
V gene: TRBV12-3/TRBV12-4
J gene: TRBJ2-1
D gene: -
clone size: -